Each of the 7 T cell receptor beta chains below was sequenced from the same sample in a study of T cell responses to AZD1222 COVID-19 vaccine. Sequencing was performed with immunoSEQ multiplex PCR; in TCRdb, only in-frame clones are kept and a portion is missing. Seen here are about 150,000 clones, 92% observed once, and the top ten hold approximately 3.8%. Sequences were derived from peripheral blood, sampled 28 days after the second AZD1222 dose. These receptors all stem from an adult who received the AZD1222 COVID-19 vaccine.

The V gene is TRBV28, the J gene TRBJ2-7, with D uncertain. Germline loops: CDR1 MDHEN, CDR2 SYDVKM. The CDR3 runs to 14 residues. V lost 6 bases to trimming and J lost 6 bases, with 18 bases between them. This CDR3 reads CASSTDGTRCEQYF. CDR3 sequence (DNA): TGTGCCAGCAGCACGGACGGTACTCGCTGCGAGCAGTACTTC.

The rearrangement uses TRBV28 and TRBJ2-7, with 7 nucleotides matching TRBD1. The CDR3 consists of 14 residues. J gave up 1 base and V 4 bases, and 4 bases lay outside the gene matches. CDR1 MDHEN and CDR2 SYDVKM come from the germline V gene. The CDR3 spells CASSYRGGSYEQYF. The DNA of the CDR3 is TGTGCCAGCAGTTACAGGGGTGGGTCCTACGAGCAGTACTTC. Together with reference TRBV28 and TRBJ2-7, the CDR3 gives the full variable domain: DVKVTQSSRYLVKRTGEKVFLECVQDMDHENMFWYRQDPGLGLRLIYFSYDVKMKEKGDIPEGYSVSREKKERFSLILESASTNQTSMYLCASSYRGGSYEQYFGPGTRLTVT.

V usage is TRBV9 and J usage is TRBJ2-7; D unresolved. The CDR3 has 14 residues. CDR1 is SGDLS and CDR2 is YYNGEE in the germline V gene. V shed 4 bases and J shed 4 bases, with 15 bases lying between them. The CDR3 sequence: CASSPDTISYEQYF. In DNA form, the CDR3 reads TGTGCCAGCAGCCCCGACACTATATCTTACGAGCAGTACTTC.

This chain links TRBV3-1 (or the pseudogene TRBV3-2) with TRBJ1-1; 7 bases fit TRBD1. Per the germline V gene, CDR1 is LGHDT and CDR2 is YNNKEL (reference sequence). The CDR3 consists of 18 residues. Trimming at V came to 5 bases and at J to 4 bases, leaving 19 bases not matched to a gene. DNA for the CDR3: TGTGCCAGCAGCTGGTCGGACAGGTTAAGGGGACGGGGCACTGAAGCTTTCTTT. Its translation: CASSWSDRLRGRGTEAFF.

This CDR3 is CASRPPSGHGYEQYF. DNA for the CDR3: TGTGCCAGCAGGCCACCCTCGGGACATGGCTACGAGCAGTACTTC. V gene TRBV6-5 combines with J gene TRBJ2-7, with D perhaps matching TRBD1 (6 bases). Trimming removed 6 bases from V and 3 bases from J, with 18 bases in between. Germline CDR1 is MNHEY and CDR2 is SVGAGI. The CDR3 is 15 residues long.

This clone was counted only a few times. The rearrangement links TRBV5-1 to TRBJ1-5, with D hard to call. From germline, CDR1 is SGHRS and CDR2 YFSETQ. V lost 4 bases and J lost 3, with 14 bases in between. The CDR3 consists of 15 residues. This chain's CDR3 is CASSDGGEVNQPQHF. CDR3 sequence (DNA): TGCGCCAGCAGCGATGGCGGGGAGGTCAATCAGCCCCAGCATTTT.

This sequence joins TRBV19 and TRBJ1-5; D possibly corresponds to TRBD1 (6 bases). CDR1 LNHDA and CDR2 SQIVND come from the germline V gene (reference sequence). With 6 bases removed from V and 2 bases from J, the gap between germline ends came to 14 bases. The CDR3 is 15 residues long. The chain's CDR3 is CASRGRSGGNQPQHF. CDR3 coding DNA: TGTGCCAGTAGAGGCAGATCAGGGGGCAATCAGCCCCAGCATTTT. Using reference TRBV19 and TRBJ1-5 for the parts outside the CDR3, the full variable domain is DGGITQSPKYLFRKEGQNVTLSCEQNLNHDAMYWYRQDPGQGLRLIYYSQIVNDFQKGDIAEGYSVSREKKESFPLTVTSAQKNPTAFYLCASRGRSGGNQPQHFGDGTRLSIL.